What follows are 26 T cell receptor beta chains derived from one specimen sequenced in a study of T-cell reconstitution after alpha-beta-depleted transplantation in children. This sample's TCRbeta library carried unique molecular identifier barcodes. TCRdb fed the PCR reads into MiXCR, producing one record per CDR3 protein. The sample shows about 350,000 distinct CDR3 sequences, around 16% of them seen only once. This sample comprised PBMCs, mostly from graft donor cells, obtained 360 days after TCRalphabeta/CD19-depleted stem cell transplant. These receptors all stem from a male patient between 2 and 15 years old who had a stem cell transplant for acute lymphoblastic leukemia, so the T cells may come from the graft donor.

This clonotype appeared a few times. The CDR3 reads CASIDRREPPYEQYF. The CDR3 region has the DNA TGTGCCAGCATCGATCGGAGGGAGCCCCCCTACGAGCAGTACTTC. The J gene is TRBJ2-7, the V gene TRBV28, with a tentative D call TRBD2 (6 bases). In germline, CDR1 is MDHEN, CDR2 SYDVKM. This CDR3 contains 15 residues. The ends were cut back, 7 bases at V and 2 bases at J, with 18 bases in the middle.

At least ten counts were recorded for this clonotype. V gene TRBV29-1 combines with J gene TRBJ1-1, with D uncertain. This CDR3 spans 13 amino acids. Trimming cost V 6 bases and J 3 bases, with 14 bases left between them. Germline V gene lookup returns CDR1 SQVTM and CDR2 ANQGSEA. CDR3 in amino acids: CSVSPLVDTEAFF. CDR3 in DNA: TGCAGCGTCAGTCCTCTTGTGGACACTGAAGCTTTCTTT. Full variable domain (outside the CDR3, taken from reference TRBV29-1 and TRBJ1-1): SAVISQKPSRDICQRGTSLTIQCQVDSQVTMMFWYRQQPGQSLTLIATANQGSEATYESGFVIDKFPISRPNLTFSTLTVSNMSPEDSSIYLCSVSPLVDTEAFFGQGTRLTVV.

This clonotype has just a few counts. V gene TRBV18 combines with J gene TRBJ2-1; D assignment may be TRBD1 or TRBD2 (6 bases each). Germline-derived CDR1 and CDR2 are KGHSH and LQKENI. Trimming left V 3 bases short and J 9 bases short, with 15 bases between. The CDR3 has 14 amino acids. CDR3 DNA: TGTGCCAGCTCACCTAACAGGGTCGGGGGTGAGCAGTTCTTC. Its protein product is CASSPNRVGGEQFF.

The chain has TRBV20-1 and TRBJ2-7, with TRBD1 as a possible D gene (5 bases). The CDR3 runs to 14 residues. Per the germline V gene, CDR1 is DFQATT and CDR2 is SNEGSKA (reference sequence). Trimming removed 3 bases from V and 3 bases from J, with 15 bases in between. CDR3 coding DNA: TGCAGTGCTAGGAAGGGTTGGGGCAACTACGAGCAGTACTTC. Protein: CSARKGWGNYEQYF.

The CDR3: CSAKPTSSASTDTQYF. Here the CDR3 DNA reads TGCAGTGCTAAGCCGACTAGCTCCGCAAGCACAGATACGCAGTATTTT. The chain uses TRBV20-1 and TRBJ2-3; 7 nucleotides line up with TRBD2. V was clipped by 4 bases and J by 0 bases; unmatched bases: 10. The CDR3 has 16 amino acids. CDR1 DFQATT and CDR2 SNEGSKA come from the germline V gene (reference sequence).

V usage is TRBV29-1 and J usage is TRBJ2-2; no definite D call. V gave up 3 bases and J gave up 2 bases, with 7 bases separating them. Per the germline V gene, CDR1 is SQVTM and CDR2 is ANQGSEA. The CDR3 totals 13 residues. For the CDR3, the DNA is TGCAGCGTTGAGGAAGACAACACCGGGGAGCTGTTTTTT. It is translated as CSVEEDNTGELFF.

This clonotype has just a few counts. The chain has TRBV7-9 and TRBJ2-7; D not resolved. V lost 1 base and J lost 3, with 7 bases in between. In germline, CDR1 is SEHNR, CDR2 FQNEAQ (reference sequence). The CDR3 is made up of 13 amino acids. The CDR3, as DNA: TGTGCCAGCAGCTTAGGAAACATCTACGAGCAGTACTTC. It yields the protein CASSLGNIYEQYF.

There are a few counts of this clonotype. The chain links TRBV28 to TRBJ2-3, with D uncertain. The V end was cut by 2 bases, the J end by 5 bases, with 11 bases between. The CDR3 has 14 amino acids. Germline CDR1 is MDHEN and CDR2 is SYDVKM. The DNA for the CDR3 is TGTGCCAGCAGTTTAGGATGGTCGGGAGATACGCAGTATTTT. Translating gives CASSLGWSGDTQYF.

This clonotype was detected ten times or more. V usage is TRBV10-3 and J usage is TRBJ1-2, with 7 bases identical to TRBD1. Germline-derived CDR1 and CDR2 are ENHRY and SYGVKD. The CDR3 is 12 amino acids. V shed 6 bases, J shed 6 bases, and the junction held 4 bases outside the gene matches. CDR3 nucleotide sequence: TGTGCCATCAGGGGAGGGGGCAATGGCTACACCTTC. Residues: CAIRGGGNGYTF.

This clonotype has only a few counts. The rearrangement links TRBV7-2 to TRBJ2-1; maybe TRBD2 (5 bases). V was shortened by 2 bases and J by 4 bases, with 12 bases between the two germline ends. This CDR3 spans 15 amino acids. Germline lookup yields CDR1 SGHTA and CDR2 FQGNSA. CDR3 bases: TGTGCCAGCAGCTTAAGTCTCTCGGGGTACAATGAGCAGTTCTTC. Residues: CASSLSLSGYNEQFF.

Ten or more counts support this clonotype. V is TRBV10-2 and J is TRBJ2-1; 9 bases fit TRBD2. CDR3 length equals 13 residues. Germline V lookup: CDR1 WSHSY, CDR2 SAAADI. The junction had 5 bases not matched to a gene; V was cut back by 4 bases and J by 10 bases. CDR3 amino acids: CASSAGGRGEQFF. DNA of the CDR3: TGCGCCAGCAGTGCGGGCGGGAGGGGCGAGCAGTTCTTC.

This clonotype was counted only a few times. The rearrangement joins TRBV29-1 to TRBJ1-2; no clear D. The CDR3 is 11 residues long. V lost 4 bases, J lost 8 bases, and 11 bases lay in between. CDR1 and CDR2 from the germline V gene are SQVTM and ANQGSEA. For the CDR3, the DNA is TGCAGCGTTGGTCCCCCCGCGGGCTACACCTTC. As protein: CSVGPPAGYTF.

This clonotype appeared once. CDR3 DNA sequence: TGCGCCAGCAGCCAAGAAGAGCGCTTCTCCTACAATGAGCAGTTCTTC. Amino acids: CASSQEERFSYNEQFF. The chain links TRBV4-3 to TRBJ2-1, with D hard to call. The CDR3 is made up of 16 amino acids. CDR1 is LGHNA, CDR2 YSLEER, per germline. V was trimmed by 0 bases and J by 0 bases, leaving 9 bases between them.

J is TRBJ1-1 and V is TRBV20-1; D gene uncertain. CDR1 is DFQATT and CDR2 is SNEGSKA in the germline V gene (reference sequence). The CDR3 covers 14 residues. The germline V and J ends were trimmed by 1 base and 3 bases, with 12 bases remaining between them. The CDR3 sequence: CSARGNRGDTEAFF. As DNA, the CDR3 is TGCAGTGCTAGAGGGAACCGCGGGGACACTGAAGCTTTCTTT.

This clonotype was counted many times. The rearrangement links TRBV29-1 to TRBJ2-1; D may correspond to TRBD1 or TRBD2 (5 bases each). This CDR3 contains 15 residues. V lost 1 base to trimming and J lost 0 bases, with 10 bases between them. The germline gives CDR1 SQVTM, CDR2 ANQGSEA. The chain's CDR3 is CSVEGGRLSYNEQFF. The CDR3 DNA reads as TGCAGCGTTGAAGGGGGGAGACTCTCCTACAATGAGCAGTTCTTC.

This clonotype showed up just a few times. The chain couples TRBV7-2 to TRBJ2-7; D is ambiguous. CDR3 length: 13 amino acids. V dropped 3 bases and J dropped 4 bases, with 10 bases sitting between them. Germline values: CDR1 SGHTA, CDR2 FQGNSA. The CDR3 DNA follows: TGTGCCAGCAGCTTCTCCCTTGGTTACGAGCAGTACTTC. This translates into CASSFSLGYEQYF.

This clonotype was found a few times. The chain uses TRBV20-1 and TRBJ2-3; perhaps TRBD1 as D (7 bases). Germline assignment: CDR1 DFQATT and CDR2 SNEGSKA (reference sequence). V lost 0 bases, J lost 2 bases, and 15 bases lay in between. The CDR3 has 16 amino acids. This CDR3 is CSARDRRGQYTDTQYF. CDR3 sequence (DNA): TGCAGTGCTAGAGACCGGAGGGGACAGTACACAGATACGCAGTATTTT.

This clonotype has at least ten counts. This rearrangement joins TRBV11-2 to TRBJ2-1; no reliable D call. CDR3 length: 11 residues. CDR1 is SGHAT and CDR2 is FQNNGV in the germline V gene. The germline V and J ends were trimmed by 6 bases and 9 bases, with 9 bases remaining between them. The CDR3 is CASRSLSEQFF. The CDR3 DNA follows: TGTGCCAGCAGGTCTTTAAGTGAGCAGTTCTTC.

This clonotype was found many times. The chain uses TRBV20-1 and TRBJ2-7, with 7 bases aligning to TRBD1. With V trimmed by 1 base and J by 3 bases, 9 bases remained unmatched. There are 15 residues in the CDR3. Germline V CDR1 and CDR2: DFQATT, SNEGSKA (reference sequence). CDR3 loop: CSARGQGLGSYEQYF. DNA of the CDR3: TGCAGTGCTAGAGGACAGGGATTGGGGAGCTACGAGCAGTACTTC.

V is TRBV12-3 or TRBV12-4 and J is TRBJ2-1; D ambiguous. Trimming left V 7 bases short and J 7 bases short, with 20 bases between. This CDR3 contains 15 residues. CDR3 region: CASTQVGESKNEQFF. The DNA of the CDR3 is TGTGCCAGCACTCAAGTAGGTGAAAGCAAGAATGAGCAGTTCTTC.

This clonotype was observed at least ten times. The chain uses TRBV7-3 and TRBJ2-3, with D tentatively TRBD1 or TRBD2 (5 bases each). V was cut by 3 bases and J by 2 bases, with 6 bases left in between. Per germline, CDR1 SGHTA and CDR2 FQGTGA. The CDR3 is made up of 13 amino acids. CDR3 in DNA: TGTGCCAGCAGCTTTGGGACCACAGATACGCAGTATTTT. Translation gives CASSFGTTDTQYF.

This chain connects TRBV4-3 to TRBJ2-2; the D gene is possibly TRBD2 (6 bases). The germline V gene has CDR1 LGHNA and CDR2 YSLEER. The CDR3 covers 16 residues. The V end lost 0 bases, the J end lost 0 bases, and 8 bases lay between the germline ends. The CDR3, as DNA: TGCGCCAGCAGCCAAGATGGGGAGGCGAACACCGGGGAGCTGTTTTTT. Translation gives CASSQDGEANTGELFF.

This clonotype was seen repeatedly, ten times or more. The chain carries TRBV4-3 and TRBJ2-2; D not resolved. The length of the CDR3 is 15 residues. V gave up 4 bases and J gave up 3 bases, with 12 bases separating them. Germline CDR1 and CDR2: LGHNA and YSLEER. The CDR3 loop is CASSPGRWDTGELFF. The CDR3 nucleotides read TGCGCCAGCAGCCCAGGAAGATGGGACACCGGGGAGCTGTTTTTT.

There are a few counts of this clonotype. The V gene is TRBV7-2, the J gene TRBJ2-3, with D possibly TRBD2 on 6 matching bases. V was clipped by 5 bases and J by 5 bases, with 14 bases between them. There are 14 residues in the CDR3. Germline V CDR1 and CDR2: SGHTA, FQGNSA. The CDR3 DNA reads TGTGCCAGCAGCAAAAGGTGGGGGGAAGATACGCAGTATTTT. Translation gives CASSKRWGEDTQYF.

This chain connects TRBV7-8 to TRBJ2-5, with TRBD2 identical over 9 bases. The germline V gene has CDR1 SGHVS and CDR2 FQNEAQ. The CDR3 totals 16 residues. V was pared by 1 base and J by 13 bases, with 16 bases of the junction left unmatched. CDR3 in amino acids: CASSLVSGLASRRWYF. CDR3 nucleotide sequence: TGTGCCAGCAGCTTAGTATCAGGACTAGCGTCTCGGCGTTGGTACTTC.

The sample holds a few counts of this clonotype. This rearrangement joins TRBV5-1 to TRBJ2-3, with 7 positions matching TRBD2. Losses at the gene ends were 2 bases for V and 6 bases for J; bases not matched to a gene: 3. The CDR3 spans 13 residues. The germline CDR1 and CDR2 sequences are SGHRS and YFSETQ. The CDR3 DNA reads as TGCGCCAGCAGCTTAAGCGGGATTGATACGCAGTATTTT. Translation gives CASSLSGIDTQYF. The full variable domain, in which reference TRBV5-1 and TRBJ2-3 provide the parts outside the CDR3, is KAGVTQTPRYLIKTRGQQVTLSCSPISGHRSVSWYQQTPGQGLQFLFEYFSETQRNKGNFPGRFSGRQFSNSRSEMNVSTLELGDSALYLCASSLSGIDTQYFGPGTRLTVL.